This T cell receptor beta chain was observed in a study of blood T cell repertoires in COVID-19. The overall study: Researchers got acute and convalescent COVID-19 samples from the United States, Italy and Spain.

In the authors' methods: The authors estimated nucleated cell counts from reference gene primer amplification. Measured with immunoSEQ multiplex PCR; TCRdb has only the in-frame clones, and not every one. The V and J calls and clone size were taken over from that table, and D and trimming were inferred from the DNA. This sample yields 100,000 to 130,000 clones, of which under 95% are seen a single time; under 1.5% belongs to the top ten. CDR1 and CDR2 (germline): MNHEY, SVGAGI. Trimming shortened V by 3 bases and J by 1 base, and 9 bases separated the two germline ends. CDR3 length: 14 residues. The sequence was collected from a woman aged 25 to 45 with acute or convalescent COVID-19. The rearrangement joins TRBV6-5 to TRBJ1-1; tentative D call: TRBD1 (5 bases). Sequencing was performed on peripheral blood. The CDR3 DNA is TGTGCCAGCAGTTATTCAGGGCGGAACACTGAAGCTTTCTTT. Translation gives CASSYSGRNTEAFF.